The entry below describes one T cell receptor beta chain. This CDR3 is 15 amino acids long. V was shortened by 0 bases and J by 7 bases, with 16 bases between the two germline ends. The germline CDR1 and CDR2 sequences are LGHDT and YNNKEL (reference sequence). In the original processing: Amplifying reference gene primers gave estimates of nucleated cell counts. Measured with immunoSEQ multiplex PCR; TCRdb has only the in-frame clones, and not every one. That table gives V, J and clone size, and the DNA gave D and trimming. The sample has roughly 91,000 clones, around 80% seen once. This record comes from a study of blood T cell repertoires in COVID-19. For the study at large: Acute-phase and convalescent COVID-19 samples originated in the United States, Italy and Spain. PBMCs, B-cell-depleted T cells, or T cells were the source of the cDNA or gDNA that made up the material.

The TCR comes from a woman older than 75 with acute or convalescent COVID-19. Sequenced input: peripheral blood. V is TRBV3-1 (or the pseudogene TRBV3-2) and J is TRBJ2-7; tentatively, D is TRBD2 (5 bases). The chain's CDR3 is CASSQDVGSGGEQYF. In DNA form, the CDR3 reads TGTGCCAGCAGCCAAGACGTGGGGTCCGGCGGGGAGCAGTACTTC.